A selection of T cell receptor beta chains follows, all from one sample in a study of T cell responses to AZD1222 COVID-19 vaccine. Method: immunoSEQ multiplex PCR; TCRdb's copy keeps in-frame clones and lacks some. The sample shows around 200,000 clones, around 93% of them seen only once. The material sequenced was peripheral blood, taken 28 days after the second dose of the MenACWY control vaccine. These receptor sequences come from an adult who received the MenACWY meningococcal vaccine as a control. The CDR3 runs from the conserved cysteine through the conserved F or W.

CDR3 length,J gene,V gene,CDR3 protein
15,TRBJ1-2,TRBV10-2,CASSPAGQGNYGYTF
14,TRBJ1-1,TRBV2,CASTEGLARSEAFF
13,TRBJ1-2,TRBV7-2,CASSADSLGGYTF
16,TRBJ1-2,TRBV18,CASSPGRQDPRGGYTF
14,TRBJ1-2,TRBV2,CATKTGTGGGGYTF
13,TRBJ1-1,TRBV30,CAWTRTGRTEAFF
14,TRBJ1-1,TRBV19,CASSPLGGGTEAFF
14,TRBJ1-2,TRBV5-4,CASREAGSNYGYTF
15,TRBJ1-3,TRBV19,CASSMIQGAGNTIYF
15,TRBJ2-2,TRBV7-9,CASSLGRPNTGELFF
13,TRBJ1-6,TRBV27,CASSLWRNSPLHF
14,TRBJ2-2,TRBV7-8,CASSWQGNTGELFF
16,TRBJ2-4,TRBV3-1/TRBV3-2,CASSHYFRAAKNIQYF
16,TRBJ2-5,TRBV18,CASSPPSSGGAKTQYF
18,TRBJ1-3,TRBV6-2/TRBV6-3,CASSSIPSGTRAGNTIYF
18,TRBJ2-6,TRBV3-1/TRBV3-2,CASSLQRGQRSGANVLTF
16,TRBJ1-5,TRBV27,CASSSWGGGPIQPQHF
16,TRBJ2-3,TRBV4-1,CASSQDPSGGGDTQYF
15,TRBJ1-2,TRBV10-3,CAISGPGTANYGYTF
13,TRBJ1-5,TRBV10-3,CAISQGSGDPQHF
15,TRBJ2-1,TRBV19,CASSLPGLAYNEQFF
14,TRBJ1-5,TRBV28,CASSLDRKDQPQHF
11,TRBJ2-1,TRBV29-1,CSVGLRDEQFF
14,TRBJ1-1,TRBV16,CASSQSGGQSEAFF
16,TRBJ1-2,TRBV18,CASSPLKGQGNYGYTF
11,TRBJ1-1,TRBV28,CASVRVTEAFF
14,TRBJ1-1,TRBV7-9,CASTAGPQNTEAFF
14,TRBJ1-6,TRBV11-3,CASSLEGSNSPLHF
15,TRBJ2-7,TRBV6-1,CASSEGPHLSYEQYF
16,TRBJ2-1,TRBV6-2/TRBV6-3,CASSKTGQGAHNEQFF
15,TRBJ1-5,TRBV6-2/TRBV6-3,CASSLAGGSNQPQHF
14,TRBJ2-7,TRBV11-2,CASSSRQGAGEQYF
16,TRBJ1-3,TRBV7-8,CASSLNSLRSGNTIYF
15,TRBJ2-1,TRBV19,CASSIRGRGGNEQFF
14,TRBJ1-4,TRBV19,CASTPGSGYEKLFF
14,TRBJ1-2,TRBV28,CASSSSEGVGGYTF
14,TRBJ1-2,TRBV4-2,CASSPSTEAYGYTF
13,TRBJ1-1,TRBV6-4,CASSPSLNTEAFF
14,TRBJ2-7,TRBV3-1/TRBV3-2,CASSQTSFPYEQYF
16,TRBJ2-3,TRBV7-3,CASSSQGSGSTDTQYF
17,TRBJ2-7,TRBV5-5,CASSPVIGTGSSYEQYF
18,TRBJ1-5,TRBV28,CASSVPRGRRFRSSPQHF
13,TRBJ1-1,TRBV15,CATSSRRETEAFF
14,TRBJ1-1,TRBV19,CASSIWGGNTEAFF
16,TRBJ2-7,TRBV25-1,CASSDNQGAGRYEQYF
16,TRBJ2-1,TRBV9,CASSEGGHGLYNEQFF
13,TRBJ2-2,TRBV7-9,CASSRANTGELFF
11,TRBJ1-1,TRBV6-5,CASRRETEAFF
13,TRBJ1-2,TRBV29-1,CSVEDPPRDGYTF
14,TRBJ1-2,TRBV7-2,CASSLGPTLYGYTF
14,TRBJ1-6,TRBV7-2,CASSESSYNSPLHF
13,TRBJ2-7,TRBV30,CACRRFRSYEQYF
20,TRBJ1-3,TRBV18,CASSPPLPHSSKISGNTIYF
12,TRBJ1-1,TRBV5-1,CASSMGTTEAFF
16,TRBJ1-4,TRBV2,CASSLSGTGESEKLFF